This T cell receptor beta chain appears in the sequencing data of a study of T cells in Graves' hyperthyroidism and ophthalmopathy. The CDR3 extends over 15 amino acids. V gave up 1 base and J gave up 3 bases, with 15 bases separating them. Germline V gene lookup returns CDR1 DFQATT and CDR2 SNEGSKA (reference sequence). TCR beta CDR3 sequences were amplified from RNA transcripts. The HTBI primer set was used in a first-round RT-PCR of the TCR CDR3. One entry per CDR3 protein results from TCRdb running MiXCR on the multiplex PCR reads. The table has hundreds of thousands of distinct CDR3 sequences, over 15% seen once.

The V and J genes are TRBV20-1 and TRBJ1-2; D is perhaps TRBD1 (6 bases). The sequence came from a woman aged 45-60 years with Graves' hyperthyroidism that later progressed to Graves' ophthalmopathy. Sequencing was done on a sample of blood. As DNA, the CDR3 is TGCAGTGCTAGAGGCGACCGGGGACACTACTATGGCTACACCTTC. The encoded protein is CSARGDRGHYYGYTF.